Listed below are T cell receptor beta chains from one sample, sequenced in a study of blood T cell repertoires in COVID-19. Clones were read by immunoSEQ multiplex PCR, and TCRdb kept only the in-frame ones, dropping some. In the table there are fewer than 150,000 clones, about four fifths of which are singletons. The sequencing sample was made of PBMCs or T cells enriched from blood (not recorded which). These receptors were taken from a man aged 30-40 years who had recovered from COVID-19. Each CDR3 is given with its conserved first and last residue. D genes are given only for firm matches. Part of the rows lack a size; the others show once, few, many or a class for expanded clones.

TRBV7-9	TRBJ1-3	.	.	TGTGCCAGCAGCTCCGGCGGCACGGACTCTGGAAACACCATATATTTT	CASSSGGTDSGNTIYF
TRBV6-6	TRBJ1-1	.	.	TGTGCCAGTGGCGGGGGCACAAACACTGAAGCTTTCTTT	CASGGGTNTEAFF
TRBV11-1	TRBJ2-1	.	.	TGTGCCAGCAGCGAAGGCCTCGGACACAACAATGAGCAGTTCTTC	CASSEGLGHNNEQFF
TRBV4-1	TRBJ1-1	.	.	TGCGCCAGCAGCGCGGAAAGGAACACTGAAGCTTTCTTT	CASSAERNTEAFF
TRBV30	TRBJ2-5	.	TRBD2	TGTGCCTGGAGCCCGAGGACTAGCGGGAGTGTGACCCAGTACTTC	CAWSPRTSGSVTQYF
TRBV2	TRBJ2-5	.	.	TGTGCCAGCAGTGAAGACCGACAGGGAGGAGACTTC	CASSEDRQGGDF
TRBV12-5	TRBJ2-2	.	.	TGTGCTAGTGGTTTGGGGGGCGCTGGGACCGGGGAGCTGTTTTTT	CASGLGGAGTGELFF
TRBV9	TRBJ1-5	.	.	TGTGCCAGCAGCGTAGGGCCCAATATACGGGGGCAGCCCCAGCATTTT	CASSVGPNIRGQPQHF
TRBV11-1	TRBJ2-5	.	TRBD2	TGTGCCAGCAACTCGCGGGGAGCGGGGAATCAAGAGACCCAGTACTTC	CASNSRGAGNQETQYF
TRBV18	TRBJ2-2	.	TRBD1	TGTGCCAGCTCACCACCGGCACAGGGGTTTACCGGGGAGCTGTTTTTT	CASSPPAQGFTGELFF
TRBV6-5	TRBJ2-3	few	TRBD2	TGTGCCAGCAACCCAGCGGGGTCCTGGCAGTATTTT	CASNPAGSWQYF
TRBV2	TRBJ2-5	.	TRBD2	TGTGCCAGTAGTGGGGCTAGCGGGGGGGCGCGGGAAGAGACCCAGTACTTC	CASSGASGGAREETQYF
TRBV7-9	TRBJ1-4	many	.	TGTGCCAGCAGCTCCCCTTACCACGGTGAAAAACTGTTTTTT	CASSSPYHGEKLFF
TRBV9	TRBJ1-2	.	.	TGTGCCAGCAGCGGGACTCTATATGGCTACACCTTC	CASSGTLYGYTF
TRBV19	TRBJ1-4	.	TRBD1	TGTGCCAGTAGGAGTACAGGGGGCGGAGAAAAACTGTTTTTT	CASRSTGGGEKLFF
TRBV7-9	TRBJ2-1	once	TRBD2	TGTGCCAGCTCACTAGCGGACAATGAGCAGTTCTTC	CASSLADNEQFF
TRBV4-1	TRBJ2-3	.	.	TGCGCCAGCAGCCAAGGCCCCACTAGCACAGATACGCAGTATTTT	CASSQGPTSTDTQYF
TRBV10-3	TRBJ1-5	.	TRBD1	TGTGCCATCAGTGGGACAGGGGGAGGTCAGCCCCAGCATTTT	CAISGTGGGQPQHF
TRBV10-3	TRBJ1-3	.	.	TGTGCCGTCGGGGGGGGGAACTTATCTGGAAACACCATATATTTT	CAVGGGNLSGNTIYF
TRBV28	TRBJ1-5	.	TRBD1	TGTGCCAGCAGTCCCCCCCTACAGGGGGTGAGTCAGCCCCAGCATTTT	CASSPPLQGVSQPQHF
TRBV23-1	TRBJ1-5	.	.	TGCGCCAGCAGTCTAGGGGGATATAGCAATCAGCCCCAGCATTTT	CASSLGGYSNQPQHF
TRBV6-9	TRBJ1-2	.	.	TGTGCCAGCAGTTACAGTGAAGCTAACTATGGCTACACCTTC	CASSYSEANYGYTF
TRBV4-2	TRBJ2-2	.	.	TGTGCCAGCAGCCCCACAGGGATGATGGCCGGGGAGCTGTTTTTT	CASSPTGMMAGELFF
TRBV24-1	TRBJ2-5	.	.	TGTGCCACCAGTGATTCGGGGGAGACCCAGTACTTC	CATSDSGETQYF
TRBV4-2	TRBJ1-1	.	TRBD1	TGTGCCAGCAGCCAAGGACCGGGACAGGGGAGGGCTGAAGCTTTCTTT	CASSQGPGQGRAEAFF
TRBV11-2	TRBJ1-2	.	TRBD1	TGTGCCAGCAGCCCATGGGACAGGGTCGGTGGCTACACCTTC	CASSPWDRVGGYTF
TRBV19	TRBJ2-1	.	.	TGTGCCAGTAGTACCCGGAGGGAGGTCAATGAGCAGTTCTTC	CASSTRREVNEQFF
TRBV21-1	TRBJ1-1	.	.	TGTGCCAGCCGAAAAAGAGGGAGTGGCACTGAAGCTTTCTTT	CASRKRGSGTEAFF
TRBV30	TRBJ2-5	.	.	TGTGCCTCGGACAGAGAAGAGACCCAGTACTTC	CASDREETQYF
TRBV7-3	TRBJ1-1	.	TRBD1	TGTGCCAGCACCTTTTGGCTTCGACAGGGGGCGAGGACTGAAGCTTTCTTT	CASTFWLRQGARTEAFF
TRBV6-4	TRBJ1-2	.	.	TGTGCCAGCAGTACAGGGTTTAACTATGGCTACACCTTC	CASSTGFNYGYTF
TRBV7-9	TRBJ1-1	.	.	TGTGCCAGCAGCCCCCCAGACTCGTTCATGAACACTGAAGCTTTCTTT	CASSPPDSFMNTEAFF
TRBV2	TRBJ1-1	.	TRBD1	TGTGCCAGCAGTCCACAGGGGACTGAAGCTTTCTTT	CASSPQGTEAFF
TRBV5-1	TRBJ1-1	few	.	TGCGCCAGCAGCTTGGCCGTACAGTCGAACACTGAAGCTTTCTTT	CASSLAVQSNTEAFF
TRBV27	TRBJ2-1	.	TRBD2	TGTGCCAGCAGTGTAACTAGCGGGAGGATTTACAATGAGCAGTTCTTC	CASSVTSGRIYNEQFF
TRBV5-5	TRBJ2-7	.	TRBD2	TGTGCCAGCAGCTTGTACGGGACTAGCGGGAGTGGAGGCTACGAGCAGTACTTC	CASSLYGTSGSGGYEQYF
TRBV2	TRBJ2-7	.	.	TGTGCCAGCAGTGCTGTCTACGAGCAGTACTTC	CASSAVYEQYF
TRBV7-9	TRBJ1-2	.	.	TGTGCCAGCAGCTTGGGACAAAACTATGGCTACACCTTC	CASSLGQNYGYTF
TRBV3-1/TRBV3-2	TRBJ2-2	.	TRBD1	TGTGCCAGCAGCTTGGGACAGGGGAGAAACACCGGGGAGCTGTTTTTT	CASSLGQGRNTGELFF
TRBV11-2	TRBJ2-3	.	TRBD2	TGTGCCAGCAGCCTTAGCCGGGAGGGAAATACGCAGTATTTT	CASSLSREGNTQYF
TRBV6-1	TRBJ1-5	.	.	TGTGCCAGCAGTGACCCAGCGGGTAGTCGGGGCAATCAGCCCCAGCATTTT	CASSDPAGSRGNQPQHF
TRBV14	TRBJ2-1	.	.	TGTGCCAGCAGCCAAGTTCAGTACAATGAGCAGTTCTTC	CASSQVQYNEQFF
TRBV2	TRBJ2-7	.	.	TGTGCCAGCAGTGAATCCCAGGGGCGGATCTACGAGCAGTACTTC	CASSESQGRIYEQYF
TRBV19	TRBJ2-7	.	.	TGTGCCAGTAGTAACACAGGGCCGGCTTACGAGCAGTACTTC	CASSNTGPAYEQYF
TRBV9	TRBJ2-5	.	.	TGTGCCAGCAGCGTAGAAACGGGATGGGAGACCCAGTACTTC	CASSVETGWETQYF
TRBV28	TRBJ2-3	.	TRBD2	TGTGCCAGCAGTTTAGAGGGACTAGCGGCCATCACAGATACGCAGTATTTT	CASSLEGLAAITDTQYF
TRBV2	TRBJ2-2	.	.	TGTGCCAGCAAGGAGGGAAACACCGGGGAGCTGTTTTTT	CASKEGNTGELFF
TRBV9	TRBJ2-3	.	.	TGTGCCAGCAGCGTAGAGTCTAGCGATAGCACAGATACGCAGTATTTT	CASSVESSDSTDTQYF
TRBV29-1	TRBJ1-5	.	TRBD1	TGCAGCGTTCCAGACAGGGGGCATCAGCCCCAGCATTTT	CSVPDRGHQPQHF
TRBV12-3/TRBV12-4	TRBJ2-5	.	.	TGTGCCAGCAACGACAGAACCGAAGAGACCCAGTACTTC	CASNDRTEETQYF
TRBV6-5	TRBJ1-2	once	TRBD1	TGTGCCAGCAGTTACTCAATCTCGACAGGGTTAGGGGGCTACACCTTC	CASSYSISTGLGGYTF
TRBV2	TRBJ1-2	.	TRBD1	TGTGCCAGCAGTCAAACTGGGACAGGGGATCCCAACTATGGCTACACCTTC	CASSQTGTGDPNYGYTF
TRBV11-3	TRBJ2-1	once	.	TGTGCCAGCAGCTTAGTCGAGAACCACCGGGATTTGAACAATGAGCAGTTCTTC	CASSLVENHRDLNNEQFF
TRBV13	TRBJ1-1	.	.	TGTGCCAGCAGCTTACAGAACACTGAAGCTTTCTTT	CASSLQNTEAFF
TRBV6-5	TRBJ2-5	.	TRBD1	TGTGCCAGCAGAAACCGGGACAGCTTACAAGAGACCCAGTACTTC	CASRNRDSLQETQYF
TRBV6-5	TRBJ1-2	.	.	TGTGCCAGCAGCTCGCGACCGGGACACTCCTATGGCTACACCTTC	CASSSRPGHSYGYTF
TRBV5-1	TRBJ1-1	.	.	TGCGCCAGCAGCCCCGGGAGGGCCTTGAACACTGAAGCTTTCTTT	CASSPGRALNTEAFF